Each of the 31 T cell receptor beta chains below was sequenced from the same sample in a study of monozygotic twins with cystic fibrosis. The method was immunoSEQ multiplex PCR; TCRdb's version includes in-frame clones alone and lacks a portion of them. The sample consists of around 27,000 clones, about nine tenths of them appearing once. The sample consisted of blood. The receptors were sampled from a girl aged 2-15 years with cystic fibrosis.

This clone was detected only once. The genes are TRBV5-6 and TRBJ1-4, with TRBD1 matching over 7 bases. This CDR3 has 14 amino acids. Unmatched junction bases numbered 8, after V lost 4 bases and J lost 8 bases. Germline CDR1 SGHDT, CDR2 YYEEEE. In DNA, the CDR3 is TGTGCCAGCAGCACTATAGGGACAGAGGAAAAACTGTTTTTT. This translates into CASSTIGTEEKLFF.

The chain employs TRBV5-8 and TRBJ1-6; D call uncertain. V dropped 1 base and J dropped 8 bases, with 10 bases sitting between them. This CDR3 spans 14 amino acids. Germline lookup yields CDR1 SGHTS and CDR2 YDEGEE. CDR3 DNA sequence: TGTGCCAGCAGCTTGCGCGGAAAATATTCACCCCTCCACTTT. Translated: CASSLRGKYSPLHF.

The chain has TRBV7-2 and TRBJ1-1, with D unclear. This CDR3 region has 14 residues. V gave up 3 bases and J gave up 4 bases, with 12 bases separating them. The germline CDR1 and CDR2 sequences are SGHTA and FQGNSA. For the CDR3, the DNA is TGTGCCAGCAGCTTGGAAGATTGGGGCACTGAAGCTTTCTTT. Translated, it gives CASSLEDWGTEAFF.

The genes are TRBV2 and TRBJ2-3, with D perhaps being TRBD1 or TRBD2 (5 bases each). Germline V gene data show CDR1 as SNHLY and CDR2 as FYNNEI. V was clipped by 10 bases and J by 4 bases, with 24 bases between them. This CDR3 has 16 amino acids. The CDR3 nucleotides are TGTGCCATCAACCACCCCGGGACCGTAACCGCAGATACGCAGTATTTT. Amino acid sequence: CAINHPGTVTADTQYF.

This sequence joins TRBV6-5 and TRBJ1-1; D might be TRBD1 (6 bases). The V and J ends lost 3 bases and 4 bases respectively, with 18 bases between them. The CDR3 runs to 16 residues. Germline V lookup: CDR1 MNHEY, CDR2 SVGAGI. The CDR3 region is CASSYRTGQGSTEAFF. The CDR3 DNA sequence: TGTGCCAGCAGTTATCGAACAGGGCAGGGGAGCACTGAAGCTTTCTTT.

J is TRBJ1-2 and V is TRBV5-4; D not certain. Per germline, CDR1 SGHNT and CDR2 YYREEE (reference sequence). This CDR3 contains 17 residues. The V gene lost 0 bases and the J gene lost 3 bases, with 18 bases spanning the gap. CDR3 residues: CASSLVFRDQAHYGYTF. The CDR3 region has the DNA TGTGCCAGCAGCTTGGTTTTTCGTGATCAAGCTCACTATGGCTACACCTTC.

The CDR3 DNA follows: TGTGCCAGCAGTTTCGAGCCGGACAGCTCTGGAAACACCATATATTTT. This sequence encodes CASSFEPDSSGNTIYF. The chain employs TRBV6-5 and TRBJ1-3; TRBD1 might be the D (6 bases). V was trimmed by 4 bases and J by 0 bases, leaving 13 bases between them. The germline V gene encodes CDR1 MNHEY and CDR2 SVGAGI. This CDR3 region has 16 residues.

This chain uses TRBV29-1 with TRBJ2-6; 8 bases match TRBD1. The CDR3 is 14 residues long. Per germline, CDR1 SQVTM and CDR2 ANQGSEA. The trim removed 6 bases at V and 2 bases at J, leaving 3 bases unmatched. CDR3 nucleotide sequence: TGCAGCGTAGTACAGGGGGCTGGGGCCAACGTCCTGACTTTC. Protein product: CSVVQGAGANVLTF.

The V and J genes are TRBV30 and TRBJ1-5, with D maybe TRBD1 (6 bases). V lost 1 base to trimming and J lost 4 bases, with 14 bases between them. The CDR3 is made up of 15 amino acids. The V gene's germline CDR1 is GTSNPN and CDR2 SVGIG (reference sequence). The DNA for the CDR3 is TGTGCCTGGAGTGATGGCAGGGGCCGTAATCAGCCCCAGCATTTT. This sequence encodes CAWSDGRGRNQPQHF.

This clone is a singleton in its sample. The V gene is TRBV30, the J gene TRBJ1-5; 9 bases match TRBD1. CDR3 size: 17 residues. Looked up from germline, CDR1 is GTSNPN and CDR2 is SVGIG (reference sequence). V lost 1 base and J lost 6; bases outside the gene matches: 13. CDR3 coding DNA: TGTGCCTGGAGTGGAAGGTTGGGGACAGGGTTGGGTCAGCCCCAGCATTTT. This gives the protein CAWSGRLGTGLGQPQHF.

The chain has TRBV11-3 and TRBJ2-5; TRBD2 matches at 11 bases. In germline, CDR1 is SGHNT, CDR2 YENEEA. The trim removed 5 bases at V and 5 bases at J, leaving 10 bases unmatched. The length of the CDR3 is 16 residues. In nucleotides, the CDR3 is TGTGCCAGCAGCCCAGGGCTAGCGGGGGGAGTGGAGACCCAGTACTTC. Its translation: CASSPGLAGGVETQYF.

The J gene is TRBJ1-1, the V gene TRBV5-6; no clear D. Trimming removed 4 bases at V and 0 bases at J, with 13 bases between. Germline CDR1 reads SGHDT; CDR2 reads YYEEEE. The CDR3 spans 15 residues. CDR3 region: CASSPIGVMNTEAFF. The CDR3 DNA sequence: TGTGCCAGCAGCCCTATTGGCGTAATGAACACTGAAGCTTTCTTT. The full variable domain, with the rest looked up from reference TRBV5-6 and TRBJ1-1, is DAGVTQSPTHLIKTRGQQVTLRCSPKSGHDTVSWYQQALGQGPQFIFQYYEEEERQRGNFPDRFSGHQFPNYSSELNVNALLLGDSALYLCASSPIGVMNTEAFFGQGTRLTVV.

The chain uses TRBV4-1 and TRBJ2-1; 11 positions agree with TRBD2. The junction had 9 bases not matched to a gene; V was cut back by 1 base and J by 7 bases. The CDR3 covers 17 residues. Germline CDR1 and CDR2: MGHRA and YSYEKL. The CDR3 bases are TGCGCCAGCAGCCAAGCCCACGGGACTAGCGGAGGTAATGAGCAGTTCTTC. Its translation is CASSQAHGTSGGNEQFF.

The V and J genes are TRBV11-2 and TRBJ1-2; D remains ambiguous. The CDR3 loop spans 13 amino acids. V lost 1 base and J lost 10, with 13 bases in between. Germline CDR1 reads SGHAT; CDR2 reads FQNNGV. CDR3 coding DNA: TGTGCCAGCAGCTTAGTTGTTGGACGTATCTACACCTTC. Its protein product is CASSLVVGRIYTF.

The gene calls are TRBV7-9 and TRBJ1-4, with 9 bases identical to TRBD1. Germline CDR1 is SEHNR and CDR2 is FQNEAQ (reference sequence). The CDR3 loop spans 16 amino acids. J lost 8 bases, V lost 6 bases, and 13 bases had no gene match. CDR3 sequence reads: CASSSIGTGKSEKLFF. DNA for the CDR3: TGTGCCAGCAGTTCTATCGGGACAGGGAAAAGCGAAAAACTGTTTTTT. The whole variable domain, filled in from reference TRBV7-9 and TRBJ1-4, reads DTGVSQNPRHKITKRGQNVTFRCDPISEHNRLYWYRQTLGQGPEFLTYFQNEAQLEKSRLLSDRFSAERPKGSFSTLEIQRTEQGDSAMYLCASSSIGTGKSEKLFFGSGTQLSVL.

The rearrangement joins TRBV15 to TRBJ2-1; 7 nucleotides agree with TRBD2. Germline CDR1 reads LNHNV; CDR2 reads YYDKDF (reference sequence). The CDR3 runs to 14 residues. J lost 9 bases, V lost 0 bases, and 5 bases had no gene match. The CDR3 here is CATSRDRGVSEQFF. DNA for the CDR3: TGTGCCACCAGCAGAGATCGGGGGGTAAGTGAGCAGTTCTTC.

This clone showed up just once. The chain carries TRBV4-1 and TRBJ1-5; D is undetermined. CDR1 MGHRA and CDR2 YSYEKL come from the germline V gene. The ends were cut back, 4 bases at V and 5 bases at J, with 21 bases in the middle. The CDR3 spans 17 residues. The CDR3 region has the DNA TGCGCCAGCAGCCCGGATCCGAGCGCCCCCTTGGATCAGCCCCAGCATTTT. Its protein is CASSPDPSAPLDQPQHF.

This clone was counted only a few times. The chain employs TRBV6-5 and TRBJ1-1; possibly TRBD1 for D (6 bases). V shed 6 bases and J shed 1 base, with 15 bases lying between them. The germline CDR1 and CDR2 sequences are MNHEY and SVGAGI. This CDR3 is built from 15 residues. This CDR3 is CASRPRAGANTEAFF. The CDR3 region has the DNA TGTGCCAGCAGACCCCGGGCAGGGGCGAACACTGAAGCTTTCTTT.

The rearrangement joins TRBV7-9 to TRBJ2-1; D uncertain. The CDR3 runs 15 residues. V lost 1 base and J lost 7, with 14 bases in between. Looked up from germline, CDR1 is SEHNR and CDR2 is FQNEAQ (reference sequence). CDR3 amino acids: CASSLVFPQVNEQFF. For the CDR3, the DNA is TGTGCCAGCAGCTTAGTATTCCCCCAGGTAAATGAGCAGTTCTTC.

The rearrangement uses TRBV25-1 and TRBJ2-3; 7 nucleotides line up with TRBD1. V shed 6 bases and J 2 bases; nucleotides not matched to a gene: 5. Germline lookup yields CDR1 MGHDK and CDR2 SYGVNS. The CDR3 consists of 14 residues. CDR3 nucleotides: TGTGCCAGCAGGCCAGGGGGTGCCACAGATACGCAGTATTTT. Translated, it gives CASRPGGATDTQYF.

J is TRBJ1-2 and V is TRBV5-1; 8 nucleotides match TRBD1. The ends lost 1 base at V and 4 bases at J; junction bases unmatched: 12. This CDR3 has 17 amino acids. Germline CDR1 is SGHRS and CDR2 is YFSETQ. The CDR3 loop is CASSLFRGPPRFYGYTF. The CDR3, as DNA: TGCGCCAGCAGCTTGTTCAGGGGGCCCCCACGCTTCTATGGCTACACCTTC.

V gene TRBV9 combines with J gene TRBJ2-2, with TRBD1 identical over 8 bases. This CDR3 has 18 residues. In germline, CDR1 is SGDLS, CDR2 YYNGEE. V gave up 2 bases and J gave up 0 bases; unmatched junction bases: 9. CDR3 residues: CASSVRMTGAPNTGELFF. The CDR3 DNA sequence: TGTGCCAGCAGCGTGCGCATGACAGGGGCCCCGAACACCGGGGAGCTGTTTTTT.

The V gene is TRBV4-1, the J gene TRBJ2-7; 12 bases map to TRBD2. Germline V CDR1 and CDR2: MGHRA, YSYEKL. The CDR3 covers 16 residues. J gave up 4 bases and V 1 base, and 5 bases lay outside the gene matches. The CDR3 region has the DNA TGCGCCAGCAGCCAAGCCCTGACTAGCGGGGGATACGAGCAGTACTTC. This gives the protein CASSQALTSGGYEQYF.

The chain joins TRBV4-1 to TRBJ1-2; D might be TRBD1 (5 bases). CDR1 is MGHRA and CDR2 is YSYEKL in the germline V gene. The CDR3 runs to 13 residues. V lost 3 bases, J lost 4 bases, and 9 bases lay in between. CDR3 in DNA: TGCGCCAGCAGCCAGCGACAGTTCTATGGCTACACCTTC. It specifies CASSQRQFYGYTF.

This clone was observed a few times. The chain links TRBV19 to TRBJ1-1, with D unresolved. The CDR3 contains 13 residues. Germline-derived CDR1 and CDR2 are LNHDA and SQIVND (reference sequence). V was cut by 5 bases and J by 1 base, with 8 bases left in between. CDR3 region: CASSLAGNTEAFF. The CDR3 DNA reads as TGTGCCAGTAGTCTGGCGGGGAACACTGAAGCTTTCTTT.

The V gene is TRBV5-1, the J gene TRBJ2-1; unclear D gene. Germline loops: CDR1 SGHRS, CDR2 YFSETQ. The CDR3 length is 11 residues. V was shortened by 3 bases and J by 15 bases, with 13 bases between the two germline ends. The DNA for the CDR3 is TGCGCCAGCAGCTCACGGGCAGTTCTGTTCTTC. Translated: CASSSRAVLFF.

The chain has TRBV7-8 and TRBJ2-2, with TRBD2 identical over 7 bases. The CDR3 covers 17 residues. Trimming took 5 bases from V and 1 from J; bases not matched to a gene: 10. In germline, CDR1 is SGHVS, CDR2 FQNEAQ. CDR3 loop: CASSPRLAELNTGELFF. The CDR3 coding sequence is TGTGCCAGCAGCCCACGACTAGCCGAATTGAACACCGGGGAGCTGTTTTTT.

The genes are TRBV14 and TRBJ1-2; perhaps TRBD1 as D (6 bases). Trimming took off 4 bases at V and 3 bases at J, with 18 bases between the two ends. Germline V gene data show CDR1 as SGHDN and CDR2 as FVKESK. This CDR3 region has 16 residues. The CDR3 is CASSPTGQSRDYGYTF. As DNA, the CDR3 is TGTGCCAGCAGCCCTACAGGACAGTCAAGGGACTATGGCTACACCTTC.

This chain joins TRBV6-5 and TRBJ1-2; 7 positions match TRBD1. This CDR3 region has 13 residues. V dropped 7 bases and J dropped 8; count of bases not matched to a gene: 10. The germline V gene encodes CDR1 MNHEY and CDR2 SVGAGI. The CDR3 region has the DNA TGTGCCAGCACCCACCACAGGGGAGGGGGCTACACCTTC. Translation gives CASTHHRGGGYTF.

V usage is TRBV6-6 and J usage is TRBJ1-2; TRBD1 might be the D (6 bases). CDR1 MNHNY and CDR2 SVGAGI come from the germline V gene (reference sequence). The V end was cut by 7 bases, the J end by 4 bases, with 22 bases between. The CDR3 has 16 residues. The CDR3 DNA follows: TGTGCCAGCAACCAAAGGGGGGAGGACGATGCCTATGGCTACACCTTC. Protein: CASNQRGEDDAYGYTF.

The gene calls are TRBV10-3 and TRBJ2-1; D unresolved. V lost 4 bases and J lost 7, with 8 bases in between. The CDR3 totals 12 residues. Germline lookup yields CDR1 ENHRY and CDR2 SYGVKD. CDR3 nucleotides: TGTGCCATCAGTGTGTCGAAGAATGAGCAGTTCTTC. It is translated as CAISVSKNEQFF.